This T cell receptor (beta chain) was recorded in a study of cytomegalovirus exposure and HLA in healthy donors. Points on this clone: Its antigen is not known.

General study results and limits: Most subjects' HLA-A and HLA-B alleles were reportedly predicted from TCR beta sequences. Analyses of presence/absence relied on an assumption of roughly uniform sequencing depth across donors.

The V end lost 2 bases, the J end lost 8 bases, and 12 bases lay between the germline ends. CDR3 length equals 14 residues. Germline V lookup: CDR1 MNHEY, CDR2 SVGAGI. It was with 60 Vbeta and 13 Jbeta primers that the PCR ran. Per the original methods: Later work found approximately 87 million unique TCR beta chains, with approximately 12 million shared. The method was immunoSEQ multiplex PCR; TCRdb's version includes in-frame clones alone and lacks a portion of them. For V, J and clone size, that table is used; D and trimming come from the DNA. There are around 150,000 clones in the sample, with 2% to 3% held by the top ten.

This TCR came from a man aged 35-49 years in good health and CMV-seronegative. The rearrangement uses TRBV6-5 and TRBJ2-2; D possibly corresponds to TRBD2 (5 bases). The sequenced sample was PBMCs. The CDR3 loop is CASSYRTEGGELFF. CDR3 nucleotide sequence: TGTGCCAGCAGTTACCGGACCGAGGGAGGGGAGCTGTTTTTT.